One sample yielded the 21 T cell receptor beta chains listed below, sequenced in a study of T cell responses to AZD1222 COVID-19 vaccine. Only in-frame clones appear in the TCRdb table, and some are missing; sequencing was by immunoSEQ multiplex PCR. The sample holds roughly 130,000 clones, about 86% seen once. The starting material was peripheral blood, obtained on day 0 of AZD1222 vaccination. These receptors were collected from an adult in good health.

The chain employs TRBV30 and TRBJ1-3, with a weak D call TRBD1 (5 bases). V was trimmed by 5 bases and J by 0 bases, leaving 11 bases between them. CDR1 is GTSNPN, CDR2 SVGIG, per germline (reference sequence). The CDR3 runs to 14 residues. The CDR3 DNA follows: TGTGCCTGGGGGACCGGAGACTCTGGAAACACCATATATTTT. Protein sequence: CAWGTGDSGNTIYF.

The V call is TRBV7-2, the J call TRBJ2-7; unclear D gene. CDR3 length: 13 residues. The germline gives CDR1 SGHTA, CDR2 FQGNSA. Trimming took off 5 bases at V and 1 base at J, with 9 bases between the two ends. The CDR3 region is CASSPDTSYEQYF. In DNA, the CDR3 is TGTGCCAGCAGCCCCGACACGTCCTACGAGCAGTACTTC.

The V gene is TRBV18, the J gene TRBJ1-2; 7 bases are a match to TRBD1. V trimming: 3 bases; J trimming: 4 bases; junction bases outside the gene matches: 8. The CDR3 runs to 15 residues. CDR1 and CDR2 from the germline V gene are KGHSH and LQKENI. The CDR3 DNA reads TGTGCCAGCTCACCTAGACAGGGCTTGGGCTATGGCTACACCTTC. The encoded protein is CASSPRQGLGYGYTF.

The chain joins TRBV2 to TRBJ1-1; D is unclear. V dropped 3 bases and J dropped 6 bases, with 8 bases sitting between them. Per the germline V gene, CDR1 is SNHLY and CDR2 is FYNNEI. This CDR3 contains 12 residues. CDR3 residues: CASSDSGPEAFF. In DNA, the CDR3 is TGTGCCAGCAGTGATTCGGGTCCTGAAGCTTTCTTT.

This chain uses TRBV28 with TRBJ1-6; D is uncertain. The V gene's germline CDR1 is MDHEN and CDR2 SYDVKM. The CDR3 loop spans 15 amino acids. Trimming stripped 4 bases from V and 8 bases from J, with 15 bases between. This CDR3 reads CASSWVEGTDSPLHF. The CDR3 nucleotides read TGTGCCAGCAGTTGGGTGGAGGGCACTGATTCACCCCTCCACTTT.

This chain uses TRBV6-2 or TRBV6-3 with TRBJ2-5; 10 bases fit TRBD2. Trimming took 0 bases from V and 0 from J; bases not matched to a gene: 1. The CDR3 loop spans 16 amino acids. The germline V gene encodes CDR1 MNHEY and CDR2 SVGEGT. CDR3 amino acids: CASSYSSGGHQETQYF. As DNA, the CDR3 is TGTGCCAGCAGTTACTCTAGCGGGGGGCACCAAGAGACCCAGTACTTC.

The CDR3 nucleotides are TGTGCCAGTAGGAGGGACAGGGGAAGCTATGGCTACACCTTC. Its translation is CASRRDRGSYGYTF. V gene TRBV19 combines with J gene TRBJ1-2, with 10 bases fitting TRBD1. The CDR3 has 14 amino acids. J was trimmed by 4 bases and V by 6 bases; bases with no gene match: 5. Germline V gene sequence: CDR1 LNHDA, CDR2 SQIVND (reference sequence). The full variable domain, its missing parts supplied by reference TRBV19 and TRBJ1-2, is DGGITQSPKYLFRKEGQNVTLSCEQNLNHDAMYWYRQDPGQGLRLIYYSQIVNDFQKGDIAEGYSVSREKKESFPLTVTSAQKNPTAFYLCASRRDRGSYGYTFGSGTRLTVV.

The chain recombines TRBV19 with TRBJ1-1; a weak D match, TRBD1 (6 bases). Trimming cost V 7 bases and J 1 base, with 13 bases left between them. The germline V gene encodes CDR1 LNHDA and CDR2 SQIVND (reference sequence). This CDR3 contains 14 residues. This CDR3 reads CASTIGQTNTEAFF. In DNA, the CDR3 is TGTGCCAGTACCATCGGACAGACGAACACTGAAGCTTTCTTT.

This chain joins TRBV3-1 (or the pseudogene TRBV3-2) and TRBJ1-3; D not resolved. V lost 2 bases, J lost 2 bases, and 10 bases lay in between. The germline V gene has CDR1 LGHDT and CDR2 YNNKEL (reference sequence). The CDR3 spans 15 residues. CDR3 residues: CASSQLTNTGNTIYF. The CDR3 DNA sequence: TGTGCCAGCAGCCAATTGACAAATACTGGAAACACCATATATTTT.

The V and J genes are TRBV10-1 and TRBJ2-3, with 8 positions matching TRBD2. With V trimmed by 4 bases and J by 5 bases, 8 bases remained unmatched. Per germline, CDR1 WNHNN and CDR2 SYGVQD (reference sequence). The CDR3 runs 15 residues. For the CDR3, the DNA is TGCGCCAGCAGTGGAGCGGGAGTTGAGAGAGATACGCAGTATTTT. It specifies CASSGAGVERDTQYF.

The J gene is TRBJ1-2, the V gene TRBV27, with 11 positions matching TRBD1. Looked up from germline, CDR1 is MNHEY and CDR2 is SMNVEV (reference sequence). The ends lost 5 bases at V and 4 bases at J; junction bases unmatched: 6. This CDR3 is 15 amino acids long. The CDR3 here is CASSIQGQGAYGYTF. CDR3 coding DNA: TGTGCCAGCAGTATACAAGGACAGGGGGCCTATGGCTACACCTTC.

V is TRBV7-2 and J is TRBJ2-3, with TRBD1 matching over 9 bases. V dropped 4 bases and J dropped 4; count of bases not matched to a gene: 3. Germline V gene lookup returns CDR1 SGHTA and CDR2 FQGNSA. This CDR3 contains 14 residues. CDR3 residues: CASSSDRGADTQYF. Here the CDR3 DNA reads TGTGCCAGCAGCTCAGACAGGGGGGCAGATACGCAGTATTTT.

The count of this clone is one. This chain connects TRBV9 to TRBJ1-2; the match to TRBD1 covers 7 bases. Germline-derived CDR1 and CDR2 are SGDLS and YYNGEE. Germline trimming cut 3 bases from V and 7 bases from J; bases unmatched to any gene: 6. CDR3 length: 13 residues. CDR3 protein: CASSAGDSTGYTF. In nucleotides, the CDR3 is TGTGCCAGCAGCGCTGGGGACAGTACTGGCTACACCTTC.

This chain links TRBV3-1 (or the pseudogene TRBV3-2) with TRBJ2-5, with 9 nucleotides matching TRBD2. This CDR3 is 15 amino acids long. J gave up 0 bases and V 3 bases, and 2 bases lay outside the gene matches. Germline V gene sequence: CDR1 LGHDT, CDR2 YNNKEL (reference sequence). As DNA, the CDR3 is TGTGCCAGCAGCCAGAGCGGGAGGTACCAAGAGACCCAGTACTTC. This encodes CASSQSGRYQETQYF.

This clone was observed once. The V gene is TRBV6-1, the J gene TRBJ2-5; D perhaps matches TRBD1 (6 bases). Germline V gives CDR1 MNHNS, CDR2 SASEGT. The CDR3 has 15 residues. Trimming pared 2 bases from V and 6 bases from J, leaving 16 bases between. This CDR3 is CASSETWARGQTQYF. CDR3 DNA sequence: TGTGCCAGCAGTGAAACCTGGGCCAGGGGACAGACCCAGTACTTC.

This sequence joins TRBV7-2 and TRBJ2-2; a possible D gene is TRBD2 (5 bases). V was pared by 2 bases and J by 5 bases, with 12 bases between. The CDR3 length is 15 residues. CDR1 SGHTA and CDR2 FQGNSA come from the germline V gene. The DNA for the CDR3 is TGTGCCAGCAGCTTAACGAGGGAGTGGACCGGGGAGCTGTTTTTT. This sequence encodes CASSLTREWTGELFF. Filled out from reference TRBV7-2 and TRBJ2-2, the complete variable domain reads GAGVSQSPSNKVTEKGKDVELRCDPISGHTALYWYRQSLGQGLEFLIYFQGNSAPDKSGLPSDRFSAERTGGSVSTLTIQRTQQEDSAVYLCASSLTREWTGELFFGEGSRLTVL.

The V call is TRBV5-1, the J call TRBJ1-6; D remains unclear. Trimming took 3 bases from V and 10 from J, leaving 11 bases between them. Germline assignment: CDR1 SGHRS and CDR2 YFSETQ. CDR3 length: 13 amino acids. The CDR3 loop reads CASSSGAESPLHF. As DNA, the CDR3 is TGCGCCAGCAGCTCGGGTGCGGAATCACCCCTCCACTTT.

This clone was recorded a few times. This chain links TRBV5-6 with TRBJ1-1; no definite D call. The germline V gene has CDR1 SGHDT and CDR2 YYEEEE. V was shortened by 1 base and J by 10 bases, with 11 bases between the two germline ends. This CDR3 has 12 residues. CDR3 protein: CASSLRHLGAFF. For the CDR3, the DNA is TGTGCCAGCAGCTTGCGACACCTGGGAGCTTTCTTT.

This sequence joins TRBV7-3 and TRBJ2-7; perhaps TRBD1 as D (6 bases). CDR1 and CDR2 from the germline V gene are SGHTA and FQGTGA. Trimming left V 2 bases short and J 6 bases short, with 11 bases between. CDR3 length equals 13 residues. CDR3 region: CASSLQGLGEQYF. The CDR3 bases are TGTGCCAGCAGCTTACAGGGGCTTGGCGAGCAGTACTTC.

The chain couples TRBV6-5 to TRBJ1-1; no clear D. The CDR3 spans 15 residues. Trimming left V 5 bases short and J 4 bases short, with 17 bases between. The germline V gene encodes CDR1 MNHEY and CDR2 SVGAGI. The CDR3 sequence: CASSPRTTPPTEAFF. The CDR3 nucleotides read TGTGCCAGCAGTCCTCGGACGACCCCCCCCACTGAAGCTTTCTTT.

The chain links TRBV5-1 to TRBJ1-2; D is uncertain. V was cut by 0 bases and J by 4 bases, with 4 bases left in between. The CDR3 length is 12 residues. Per the germline V gene, CDR1 is SGHRS and CDR2 is YFSETQ. The CDR3 DNA is TGCGCCAGCAGCTTGGGTGGCTATGGCTACACCTTC. It codes for CASSLGGYGYTF. Combining the CDR3 with reference TRBV5-1 and TRBJ1-2 gives the whole variable domain KAGVTQTPRYLIKTRGQQVTLSCSPISGHRSVSWYQQTPGQGLQFLFEYFSETQRNKGNFPGRFSGRQFSNSRSEMNVSTLELGDSALYLCASSLGGYGYTFGSGTRLTVV.